This TCR beta chain was observed in a study of T cell responses to AZD1222 COVID-19 vaccine. The overall study: Pooled in the analysis were second doses at about 4 or about 12 weeks.

V was clipped by 6 bases and J by 5 bases, with 13 bases between them. The CDR3 sequence is 13 residues long. Study-level findings and limits: Reportedly, nearly half the spike-specific TCRs target unmutated variant regions. Clonal diversity was possibly underestimated; the donors were predominantly white British and more often female.

This clone was seen only a few times. As yet, its antigen is unknown. TCRdb's table, derived via immunoSEQ multiplex PCR, lists solely in-frame clones and lacks some. The table includes about 130,000 clones, approximately 89% detected once. This receptor was identified in an adult in good health. The chain combines TRBV12-3 or TRBV12-4 with TRBJ1-1; a weak D match, TRBD1 (6 bases). This material consisted of peripheral blood, taken on day 0 of AZD1222 vaccination. The CDR3 nucleotides read TGTGCCAGCAGACCGCGGGGGCAGACTGAAGCTTTCTTT. This encodes CASRPRGQTEAFF.